This T cell receptor beta chain derives from a study of shared clonotypes between healthy human individuals. About the study: Each donor's CD8 memory used one plate, CD8 naive two, each CD4 subset three.

Points on this clone: The antigen is undetermined.

Here immunoSEQ multiplex PCR was the method, and the copy in TCRdb shows in-frame clones only, minus some. The sample has approximately 2,300,000 clones, 85% to 95% seen once. CDR1 is MDHEN, CDR2 SYDVKM, per germline. With 6 bases removed from V and 1 base from J, the gap between germline ends came to 13 bases. The CDR3 loop spans 15 amino acids. The study, taken as a whole, reports: There were few donors, and this limited the genetic and exposure-history diversity represented.

The TCR comes from a man aged 18 to 30 in good health. Some clones in this sample may be carry-over from other donors' samples. Sequencing input: naive CD4+ T cells from PBMCs. The subset here: CD45RA+ positively selected. This chain joins TRBV28 and TRBJ1-3; D call uncertain. CDR3 nucleotide sequence: TGTGCCAGCAGGCCTTCTGTAGGGTCTGGAAACACCATATATTTT. This encodes CASRPSVGSGNTIYF.